Listed below are T cell receptor beta chains from one sample, sequenced in a study of response to subunit inactivated influenza vaccine. TCRdb re-called the RT-PCR reads with MiXCR, one entry per CDR3 protein. The sample lists approximately 530,000 distinct CDR3 sequences; approximately 7.7% were seen once. The sample was PBMCs from blood, taken around 25 months after vaccination. Source of these receptors: a man between 50 and 75 years old who received an inactivated influenza vaccine. Each CDR3 is given with its conserved first and last residue. The D gene is left open where the match is weak. A row's size may be missing; if present it is once, few, many or a size class.

d_gene	abundance	j_gene	v_gene	CDR3nt	CDR3aa
TRBD1	many	TRBJ2-7	TRBV5-1	TGCGCCAGCAGCTTGGGGACAGGGGGCAACGAGCAGTACTTC	CASSLGTGGNEQYF
TRBD1	NA	TRBJ2-1	TRBV7-3	TGTGCCAGCAGAAAAACAGGGGGCTTGATACATGAGCAGTTCTTC	CASRKTGGLIHEQFF
NA	few	TRBJ2-1	TRBV28	TGTGCCAGCAGTTACCCACAGGGTGGGAAGGACAATGAGCAGTTCTTC	CASSYPQGGKDNEQFF
TRBD1	few	TRBJ2-2	TRBV10-3	TGTGCCATCAGTGTGGGGGACAGAATGAACACCGGGGAGCTGTTTTTT	CAISVGDRMNTGELFF
TRBD1	NA	TRBJ2-3	TRBV9	TGTGCCGGCACCCCCCGACCGGGACAGGGGGGAGATACGCAGTATTTT	CAGTPRPGQGGDTQYF
NA	many	TRBJ2-7	TRBV20-1	TGCAGTGCTAGCGACAGGACTCGCTCCTACGAGCAGTACTTC	CSASDRTRSYEQYF
NA	many	TRBJ2-5	TRBV10-3	TGTGCCATCAGTGAAGTGATCGGTACGGAGACCCAGTACTTC	CAISEVIGTETQYF
NA	NA	TRBJ2-6	TRBV3-1	TGTGCCAGCAGCCGGGTGGATGGGGCCAACGTCCTGACTTTC	CASSRVDGANVLTF
NA	NA	TRBJ2-7	TRBV9	TGTGCCAGCACCTCCGGGTTACAGATGGGTGAGCAGTACTTC	CASTSGLQMGEQYF
NA	few	TRBJ1-6	TRBV10-3	TGTGCCATCAGTGGGGAGACGGGGAGCTATAATTCACCCCTCCACTTT	CAISGETGSYNSPLHF
TRBD2	few	TRBJ2-7	TRBV10-3	TGTGCCATCACAATAGCGGGAGGCTACGAGCAGTACTTC	CAITIAGGYEQYF
NA	few	TRBJ2-7	TRBV6-1	TGTGCCAGCAGTGAAGACGGGGGATTCCCCTACGAGCAGTACTTC	CASSEDGGFPYEQYF
NA	NA	TRBJ1-1	TRBV2	TGTGCCAGCAGTGAATCCACAGGGAACACTGAAGCTTTCTTT	CASSESTGNTEAFF
TRBD2	few	TRBJ2-7	TRBV20-1	TGCAGTGCTAGACCCATAGCGGGGGACCCTTACGAGCAGTACTTC	CSARPIAGDPYEQYF
NA	NA	TRBJ2-3	TRBV6-2/TRBV6-3	TGTGCCAGCAGTTACGCCTACGGAGGATCTGATACGCAGTATTTT	CASSYAYGGSDTQYF
TRBD2	many	TRBJ2-1	TRBV29-1	TGCAGCGTTGGAACTAGCGGGAGCCTCGTTGGGCAGTTCTTC	CSVGTSGSLVGQFF